The 25 T cell receptor beta chains presented below share a single source sample, sequenced in a study of blood T cells in healthy people across ages (dated by TCRdb to the mid-2010s). Libraries were constructed by 5' RACE. TCRdb lists the instrument as Illumina HiSeq 2500. The second PCR ran for roughly 7 to 11 cycles and used a J-beta primer mix along with a sample-barcoded 5' primer. TCRdb redid the processing of the public reads, applying fastp at Q25 and MiXCR, and retained in-frame beta chains. Entries are consolidated by CDR3 protein sequence, retaining the most common genes and DNA. The sample table contains 1,100,000 or so distinct CDR3 sequences; only one count was recorded for 35% to 50% of them. The ten most abundant clones make up under 20% of the sample. Source material: blood. These receptors all stem from a woman aged 55-70 years in good health.

This clonotype was seen at least ten times. This chain links TRBV10-3 with TRBJ1-2; D might be TRBD1 (5 bases). Trimming pared 0 bases from V and 6 bases from J, leaving 8 bases between. The CDR3 has 13 residues. CDR1 is ENHRY, CDR2 SYGVKD, per germline. In DNA form, the CDR3 reads TGTGCCATCAGTGAGTCGACAGCCAATGGCTACACCTTC. It specifies CAISESTANGYTF.

CDR3 sequence (DNA): TGTGCCAGCAGTTTCAGCCCCAGCGGGGGCTGGGAGACCCAGTACTTC. Amino acids: CASSFSPSGGWETQYF. The chain employs TRBV27 and TRBJ2-5; 8 bases line up with TRBD2. This CDR3 contains 16 residues. CDR1 and CDR2 from the germline V gene are MNHEY and SMNVEV (reference sequence). V was clipped by 3 bases and J by 5 bases; unmatched bases: 11.

The J gene is TRBJ2-7, the V gene TRBV20-1; D not certain. This CDR3 has 14 amino acids. Looked up from germline, CDR1 is DFQATT and CDR2 is SNEGSKA (reference sequence). Between the trimmed V and J ends, which lost 6 bases and 4 bases, there was a span of 19 bases. CDR3 sequence reads: CSALFDSADYEQYF. The DNA of the CDR3 is TGCAGTGCCCTTTTCGACTCCGCCGATTACGAGCAGTACTTC.

This clonotype has more than one count but fewer than ten. The genes are TRBV12-5 and TRBJ2-5, with a weak D call TRBD2 (5 bases). This CDR3 spans 11 amino acids. Germline lookup yields CDR1 LGHNT and CDR2 FRNRAP. The ends were cut back, 6 bases at V and 11 bases at J, with 13 bases in the middle. The CDR3 loop is CASGLRDEQYF. CDR3 DNA: TGTGCTAGTGGCTTGAGGGATGAGCAGTACTTC.

This rearrangement joins TRBV7-2 to TRBJ2-7; possibly TRBD2 for D (6 bases). Deletions cut 4 bases from V and 0 bases from J, with 16 bases between. CDR1 is SGHTA and CDR2 is FQGNSA in the germline V gene. The CDR3 runs 16 residues. CDR3 coding DNA: TGTGCCAGCAGCTCAGTGACTAGGGCCTCCTCCTACGAGCAGTACTTC. It codes for CASSSVTRASSYEQYF. Full variable domain (remainder filled in from reference TRBV7-2 and TRBJ2-7): GAGVSQSPSNKVTEKGKDVELRCDPISGHTALYWYRQSLGQGLEFLIYFQGNSAPDKSGLPSDRFSAERTGGSVSTLTIQRTQQEDSAVYLCASSSVTRASSYEQYFGPGTRLTVT.

The V call is TRBV20-1, the J call TRBJ1-4; 7 bases are shared with TRBD1. CDR1 and CDR2 from the germline V gene are DFQATT and SNEGSKA (reference sequence). The CDR3 loop spans 12 amino acids. Trimming removed 6 bases from V and 5 bases from J; junction bases left unmatched: 3. CDR3 residues: CSAPGQNEKLFF. CDR3 coding DNA: TGCAGTGCGCCGGGACAGAATGAAAAACTGTTTTTT.

The rearrangement uses TRBV7-2 and TRBJ2-2; 12 bases match TRBD2. The CDR3 sequence is 17 residues long. Per the germline V gene, CDR1 is SGHTA and CDR2 is FQGNSA. The V gene end was trimmed by 4 bases and the J gene end by 5 bases; junction bases not matched to a gene: 8. The CDR3 spells CASSSSLAGGGTGELFF. Here the CDR3 DNA reads TGTGCCAGCAGCTCCTCACTAGCGGGAGGAGGTACCGGGGAGCTGTTTTTT. Drawing the rest from reference TRBV7-2 and TRBJ2-2, the complete variable domain is GAGVSQSPSNKVTEKGKDVELRCDPISGHTALYWYRQSLGQGLEFLIYFQGNSAPDKSGLPSDRFSAERTGGSVSTLTIQRTQQEDSAVYLCASSSSLAGGGTGELFFGEGSRLTVL.

This chain links TRBV10-3 with TRBJ2-1; TRBD1 or TRBD2 may be the D gene (6 bases each). Germline CDR1 is ENHRY and CDR2 is SYGVKD. CDR3 length: 14 amino acids. Trimming removed 0 bases at V and 10 bases at J, with 13 bases between. CDR3 protein: CAISESKGGREQFF. As DNA, the CDR3 is TGTGCCATCAGTGAGTCGAAGGGGGGCCGCGAGCAGTTCTTC.

This clonotype turned up a few times. The chain has TRBV10-3 and TRBJ2-3, with TRBD1 identical over 7 bases. The CDR3 consists of 14 residues. V gave up 0 bases and J gave up 4 bases; unmatched junction bases: 1. From germline, CDR1 is ENHRY and CDR2 SYGVKD. The CDR3 is CAISESGGADTQYF. The CDR3 coding sequence is TGTGCCATCAGTGAGTCAGGGGGCGCAGATACGCAGTATTTT.

The rearrangement links TRBV7-3 to TRBJ2-4; 10 bases match TRBD1. The J call may be in error: the DNA end matches TRBJ2-7 better. This CDR3 spans 15 amino acids. Germline CDR1 reads SGHTA; CDR2 reads FQGTGA. CDR3 amino acids: CASSRVGTGEHEQYF. The CDR3 DNA is TGTGCCAGCAGCCGAGTGGGGACAGGGGAACACGAGCAGTACTTC.

The rearrangement joins TRBV12-3 or TRBV12-4 to TRBJ1-2; TRBD1 might be the D (5 bases). V was shortened by 3 bases and J by 7 bases, with 12 bases between the two germline ends. This CDR3 spans 13 amino acids. CDR3 bases: TGTGCCAGCAGTTTGCGGGGCCCAGGTGGCTACACCTTC. Its protein product is CASSLRGPGGYTF.

The rearrangement joins TRBV19 to TRBJ2-7; 7 bases are shared with TRBD1. This CDR3 is 14 amino acids long. J gave up 2 bases and V 4 bases, and 5 bases lay outside the gene matches. Per the germline V gene, CDR1 is LNHDA and CDR2 is SQIVND (reference sequence). CDR3 loop: CASSRRGLTYEQYF. CDR3 DNA sequence: TGTGCCAGTAGTAGAAGGGGGCTCACCTACGAGCAGTACTTC.

This chain joins TRBV11-1 and TRBJ2-7; D is possibly TRBD2 (6 bases). This CDR3 has 16 amino acids. Germline loops: CDR1 SGHAT, CDR2 FQDESV (reference sequence). V lost 1 base, J lost 2 bases, and 15 bases lay in between. CDR3 DNA: TGTGCCAGCAGCTTAGGACCAGGAGGGTTGCCCTACGAGCAGTACTTC. Protein: CASSLGPGGLPYEQYF.

This clonotype was seen a handful of times. The V call is TRBV20-1, the J call TRBJ2-7; D unresolved. V was trimmed by 2 bases and J by 6 bases, leaving 20 bases between them. CDR1 is DFQATT, CDR2 SNEGSKA, per germline (reference sequence). CDR3 size: 15 residues. The CDR3 sequence is CSARNFAALTGEQYF. Written as DNA, the CDR3 is TGCAGTGCTAGAAACTTCGCGGCCCTCACCGGCGAGCAGTACTTC.

This clonotype was detected a few times. The chain combines TRBV7-6 with TRBJ2-5; 8 bases are shared with TRBD2. Germline values: CDR1 SGHVS, CDR2 FNYEAQ. This CDR3 comprises 15 residues. Trimming took 0 bases from V and 2 from J; bases not matched to a gene: 2. This CDR3 is CASSLALAAQETQYF. The CDR3 coding sequence is TGTGCCAGCAGCTTAGCACTAGCGGCACAAGAGACCCAGTACTTC.

The sample holds a few counts of this clonotype. The chain joins TRBV5-1 to TRBJ2-7; D possibly corresponds to TRBD1 (6 bases). The CDR3 has 18 residues. V shed 4 bases and J shed 1 base, with 24 bases lying between them. The germline gives CDR1 SGHRS, CDR2 YFSETQ. CDR3 sequence (DNA): TGCGCCAGCAGCCTCCGAAGGATACAGGGATTTCTGTCCTACGAGCAGTACTTC. It is translated as CASSLRRIQGFLSYEQYF.

V usage is TRBV7-3 and J usage is TRBJ2-1; D perhaps matches TRBD1 (5 bases). This CDR3 is built from 14 residues. Germline values: CDR1 SGHTA, CDR2 FQGTGA. V was cut by 6 bases and J by 8 bases, with 17 bases left in between. CDR3 in DNA: TGTGCCAGCAGTTTACAGGACGGGCCCCATGAGCAGTTCTTC. Translation gives CASSLQDGPHEQFF.

V and J are TRBV20-1 and TRBJ2-2, with TRBD2 matching 10 bases. Germline assignment: CDR1 DFQATT and CDR2 SNEGSKA (reference sequence). J gave up 6 bases and V 4 bases, and 5 bases lay outside the gene matches. The CDR3 is 14 amino acids. The CDR3 reads CSAIVAGGPGELFF. The CDR3 nucleotides read TGCAGTGCTATAGTAGCGGGAGGCCCCGGGGAGCTGTTTTTT.

This rearrangement joins TRBV10-3 to TRBJ2-7; 9 bases are shared with TRBD2. This CDR3 region has 14 residues. After removal of 6 bases from V and 5 bases from J, the junction contained 8 bases not matched to a gene. The germline gives CDR1 ENHRY, CDR2 SYGVKD. CDR3 protein: CAISPLAGTNEQYF. CDR3 nucleotides: TGTGCCATCAGCCCTCTAGCGGGAACCAACGAGCAGTACTTC.

The V call is TRBV10-3, the J call TRBJ2-4; D not resolved. V lost 3 bases and J lost 6, with 6 bases in between. The CDR3 length is 12 residues. The V gene's germline CDR1 is ENHRY and CDR2 SYGVKD. CDR3 DNA sequence: TGTGCCATCAGTGACCTGGGAAACATTCAGTACTTC. It translates to CAISDLGNIQYF.

This chain connects TRBV7-2 to TRBJ2-2; 7 bases map to TRBD2. Trimming removed 5 bases from V and 8 bases from J; junction bases left unmatched: 8. This CDR3 is built from 14 residues. Germline V gives CDR1 SGHTA, CDR2 FQGNSA. The CDR3 region is CASSPGLHGGELFF. DNA for the CDR3: TGTGCCAGCAGCCCGGGACTACACGGGGGGGAGCTGTTTTTT.

The chain has TRBV11-2 and TRBJ2-1; 8 bases align to TRBD2. CDR1 and CDR2 (germline): SGHAT, FQNNGV. CDR3 length equals 15 residues. Germline trimming cut 1 base from V and 8 bases from J; bases unmatched to any gene: 7. CDR3 amino acids: CASSLVGLVGDEQFF. The CDR3 nucleotides read TGTGCCAGCAGCTTAGTGGGACTAGTAGGCGATGAGCAGTTCTTC.

This clonotype was seen at least ten times. The chain has TRBV10-3 and TRBJ2-6; D is undetermined. Germline V gene sequence: CDR1 ENHRY, CDR2 SYGVKD. This CDR3 has 15 residues. The ends were cut back, 7 bases at V and 1 base at J, with 11 bases in the middle. CDR3 nucleotide sequence: TGTGCCATCATCGCAGATCGGTCTGGGGCCAACGTCCTGACTTTC. This codes for CAIIADRSGANVLTF.

This rearrangement joins TRBV20-1 to TRBJ2-4; D is unclear. V lost 3 bases and J lost 7, with 13 bases in between. Germline values: CDR1 DFQATT, CDR2 SNEGSKA (reference sequence). This CDR3 has 13 residues. In DNA, the CDR3 is TGCAGTGCTAGTATCGGCAGGACCAACATTCAGTACTTC. Protein sequence: CSASIGRTNIQYF.

The chain has TRBV16 and TRBJ2-7, with 8 bases identical to TRBD2. V dropped 4 bases and J dropped 3; count of bases not matched to a gene: 11. CDR1 and CDR2 from the germline V gene are KGHSY and FQNENV. The CDR3 contains 16 residues. The CDR3 DNA sequence: TGTGCCAGCAGCCCCAATAGCGGGACGCTCCTCTACGAGCAGTACTTC. Translation gives CASSPNSGTLLYEQYF.